The clone carrying this TCR beta chain was detected a few times. The data were obtained in a study of blood T cell repertoires in COVID-19. As for the study in general: The origin of the acute and convalescent COVID-19 samples was the United States, Italy and Spain. T cells, B-cell-depleted T cells, or PBMCs provided the cDNA or gDNA that served as material.

Authors' methods: Quantification of nucleated cells was approximated via reference gene primer amplification. Assay: immunoSEQ multiplex PCR; the TCRdb copy retains only in-frame clones and omits some. V, J and clone size derive from that table, while D and trimming were established from the DNA sequence. Of 95,000 to 120,000 clones in the sample, around 85% were seen once. The CDR3 runs to 14 residues. The V end was cut by 4 bases, the J end by 2 bases, with 12 bases between. The germline gives CDR1 SGDLS, CDR2 YYNGEE. The origin of this receptor is a man aged 50 or older with acute or convalescent COVID-19. The sequencing input was peripheral blood. The chain couples TRBV9 to TRBJ1-2; weak D call: TRBD1 (5 bases). The CDR3 loop reads CASSIREGNYGYTF. Here the CDR3 DNA reads TGTGCCAGCAGCATCAGGGAGGGAAACTATGGCTACACCTTC.